Below, 7 T cell receptor beta chains from the same sample are listed, as sequenced in a study of Tregs in tolerant kidney transplant recipients. Only in-frame clones appear in the TCRdb table, and some are missing; sequencing was by immunoSEQ multiplex PCR. The repertoire holds 200,000 to 300,000 clones, with about four fifths as singletons. The specimen was CD4+ T cells from blood. Receptors were obtained from a human donor in good health.

V is TRBV7-2 and J is TRBJ2-7, with D perhaps TRBD1 or TRBD2 (5 bases each). Per the germline V gene, CDR1 is SGHTA and CDR2 is FQGNSA. Trimming shortened V by 4 bases and J by 4 bases, and 8 bases separated the two germline ends. The CDR3 runs to 12 residues. The CDR3 nucleotides read TGTGCCAGCAGCTCGGGACGATACGAGCAGTACTTC. Amino acid sequence: CASSSGRYEQYF. The full variable domain, rest sourced from reference TRBV7-2 and TRBJ2-7, is GAGVSQSPSNKVTEKGKDVELRCDPISGHTALYWYRQSLGQGLEFLIYFQGNSAPDKSGLPSDRFSAERTGGSVSTLTIQRTQQEDSAVYLCASSSGRYEQYFGPGTRLTVT.

The chain links TRBV6-5 to TRBJ2-7, with 8 bases matching TRBD1. CDR3 length: 12 residues. The germline V gene encodes CDR1 MNHEY and CDR2 SVGAGI. V shed 6 bases, J shed 2 bases, and the junction held 0 bases outside the gene matches. The CDR3 spells CASRTGAYEQYF. For the CDR3, the DNA is TGTGCCAGCAGGACAGGGGCCTACGAGCAGTACTTC.

The gene calls are TRBV5-4 and TRBJ2-3, with unresolved D. Trimming took off 2 bases at V and 4 bases at J, with 8 bases between the two ends. The CDR3 consists of 13 residues. From germline, CDR1 is SGHNT and CDR2 YYREEE (reference sequence). CDR3 DNA sequence: TGTGCCAGCAGCTTCAAGCCGGCAGATACGCAGTATTTT. It yields the protein CASSFKPADTQYF. The full variable domain, with the rest looked up from reference TRBV5-4 and TRBJ2-3, is ETGVTQSPTHLIKTRGQQVTLRCSSQSGHNTVSWYQQALGQGPQFIFQYYREEENGRGNFPPRFSGLQFPNYSSELNVNALELDDSALYLCASSFKPADTQYFGPGTRLTVL.

The chain has TRBV5-4 and TRBJ1-2; D remains ambiguous. The CDR3 spans 16 residues. Trimming took off 4 bases at V and 6 bases at J, with 22 bases between the two ends. CDR1 and CDR2 (germline): SGHNT, YYREEE (reference sequence). CDR3 amino acids: CASSPPGSSRRHGYTF. CDR3 coding DNA: TGTGCCAGCAGCCCCCCAGGATCCAGTAGGAGGCATGGCTACACCTTC.

Of note for this clone: This specimen includes other DNA sequences encoding the same CDR3. CDR3 region: CASSPDRVPYEQYF. CDR3 nucleotides: TGTGCCAGCAGCCCCGACAGGGTCCCCTACGAGCAGTACTTC. The rearrangement joins TRBV7-3 to TRBJ2-7, with 7 bases identical to TRBD1. The CDR3 loop spans 14 amino acids. Germline CDR1 is SGHTA and CDR2 is FQGTGA. The ends lost 5 bases at V and 2 bases at J; junction bases unmatched: 6.

V and J are TRBV5-4 and TRBJ1-3; D is uncertain. The V gene's germline CDR1 is SGHNT and CDR2 YYREEE (reference sequence). V was trimmed by 3 bases and J by 1 base, leaving 8 bases between them. The CDR3 totals 14 residues. CDR3: CASSYPGSGNTIYF. In DNA, the CDR3 is TGTGCCAGCAGCTACCCGGGATCTGGAAACACCATATATTTT.

This rearrangement joins TRBV11-2 to TRBJ2-7; a possible D gene is TRBD2 (6 bases). The CDR3 is made up of 14 amino acids. The germline gives CDR1 SGHAT, CDR2 FQNNGV. V shed 8 bases and J shed 5 bases, with 19 bases lying between them. The CDR3 DNA is TGTGCCAGCTCCCCGAGGCGGGGAGAACACGAGCAGTACTTC. Its translation: CASSPRRGEHEQYF. Full variable domain (rest looked up from reference TRBV11-2 and TRBJ2-7): EAGVAQSPRYKIIEKRQSVAFWCNPISGHATLYWYQQILGQGPKLLIQFQNNGVVDDSQLPKDRFSAERLKGVDSTLKIQPAKLEDSAVYLCASSPRRGEHEQYFGPGTRLTVT.